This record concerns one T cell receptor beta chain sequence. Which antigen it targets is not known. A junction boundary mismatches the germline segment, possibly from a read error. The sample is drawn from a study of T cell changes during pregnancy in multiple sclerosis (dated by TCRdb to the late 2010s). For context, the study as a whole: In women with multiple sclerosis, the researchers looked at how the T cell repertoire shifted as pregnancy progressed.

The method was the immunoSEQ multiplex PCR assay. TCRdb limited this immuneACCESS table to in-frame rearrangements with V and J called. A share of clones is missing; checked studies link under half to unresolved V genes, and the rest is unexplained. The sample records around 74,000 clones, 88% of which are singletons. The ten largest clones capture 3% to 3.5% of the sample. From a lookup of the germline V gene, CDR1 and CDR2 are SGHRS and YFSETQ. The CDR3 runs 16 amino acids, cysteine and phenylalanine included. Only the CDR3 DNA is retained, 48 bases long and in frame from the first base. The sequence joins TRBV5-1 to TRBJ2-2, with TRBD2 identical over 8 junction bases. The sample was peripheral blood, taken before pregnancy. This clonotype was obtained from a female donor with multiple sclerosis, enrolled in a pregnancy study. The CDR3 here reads CASSLRTGGNIGELFF. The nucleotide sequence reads TGCGCCAGCAGCCTCCGGACGGGGGGGAACATCGGGGAGCTGTTTTTT. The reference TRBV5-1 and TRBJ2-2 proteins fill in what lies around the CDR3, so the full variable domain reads KAGVTQTPRYLIKTRGQQVTLSCSPISGHRSVSWYQQTPGQGLQFLFEYFSETQRNKGNFPGRFSGRQFSNSRSEMNVSTLELGDSALYLCASSLRTGGNIGELFFGEGSRLTVL.